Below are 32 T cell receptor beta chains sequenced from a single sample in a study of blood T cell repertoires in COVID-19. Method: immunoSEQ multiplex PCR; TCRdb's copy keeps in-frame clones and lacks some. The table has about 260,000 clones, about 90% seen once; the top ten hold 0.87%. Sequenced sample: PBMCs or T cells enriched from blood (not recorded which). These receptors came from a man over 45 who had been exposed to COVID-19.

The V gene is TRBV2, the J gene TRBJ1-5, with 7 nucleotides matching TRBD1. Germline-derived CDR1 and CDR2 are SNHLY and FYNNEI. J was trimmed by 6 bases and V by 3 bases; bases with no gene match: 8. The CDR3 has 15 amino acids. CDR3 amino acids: CASSDTMTGFQPQHF. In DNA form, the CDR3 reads TGTGCCAGCAGTGACACAATGACAGGGTTTCAGCCCCAGCATTTT. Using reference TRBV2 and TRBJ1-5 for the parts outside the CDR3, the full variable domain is EPEVTQTPSHQVTQMGQEVILRCVPISNHLYFYWYRQILGQKVEFLVSFYNNEISEKSEIFDDQFSVERPDGSNFTLKIRSTKLEDSAMYFCASSDTMTGFQPQHFGDGTRLSIL.

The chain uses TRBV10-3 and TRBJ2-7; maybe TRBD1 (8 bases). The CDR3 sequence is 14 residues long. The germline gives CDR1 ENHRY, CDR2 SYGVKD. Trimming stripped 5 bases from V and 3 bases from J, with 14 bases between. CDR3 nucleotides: TGTGCCATCAGTACAGGGGGGGGAAACTACGAGCAGTACGTC. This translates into CAISTGGGNYEQYV.

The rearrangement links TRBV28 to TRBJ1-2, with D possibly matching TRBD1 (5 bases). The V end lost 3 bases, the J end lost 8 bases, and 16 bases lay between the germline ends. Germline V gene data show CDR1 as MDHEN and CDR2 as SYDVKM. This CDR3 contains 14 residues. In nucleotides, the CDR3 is TGTGCCAGCAGTTTCCTAGACAGACAACGGGGCTACACCTTC. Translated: CASSFLDRQRGYTF.

The DNA for the CDR3 is TGTGCCTGGTCAGGGGGCGCGGGGGAGACCCAGTACTTC. It codes for CAWSGGAGETQYF. The chain uses TRBV7-6 and TRBJ2-5; the match to TRBD1 covers 8 bases. Germline CDR1 is SGHVS and CDR2 is FNYEAQ. Trimming cost V 11 bases and J 5 bases; bases outside gene matches: 10. This CDR3 comprises 13 residues.

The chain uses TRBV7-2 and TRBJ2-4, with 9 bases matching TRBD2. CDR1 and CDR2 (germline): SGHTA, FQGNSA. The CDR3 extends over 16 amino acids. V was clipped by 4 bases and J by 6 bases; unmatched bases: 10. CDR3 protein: CASSSGTSKERNIQYF. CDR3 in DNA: TGTGCCAGCAGCTCCGGGACTAGCAAAGAAAGAAACATTCAGTACTTC.

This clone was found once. The CDR3 is CASSPSGSRVSNYGYTF. In DNA, the CDR3 is TGTGCCAGCTCACCATCCGGGTCCAGGGTCTCTAACTATGGCTACACCTTC. The chain employs TRBV18 and TRBJ1-2, with D perhaps matching TRBD1 (5 bases). The germline V and J ends were trimmed by 2 bases and 0 bases, with 16 bases remaining between them. The CDR3 spans 17 residues. CDR1 and CDR2 from the germline V gene are KGHSH and LQKENI.

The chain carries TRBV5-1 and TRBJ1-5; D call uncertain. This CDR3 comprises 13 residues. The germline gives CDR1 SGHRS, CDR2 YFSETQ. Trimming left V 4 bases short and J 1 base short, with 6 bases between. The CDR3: CASSRESNQPQHF. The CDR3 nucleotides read TGCGCCAGCAGCCGAGAAAGCAATCAGCCCCAGCATTTT.

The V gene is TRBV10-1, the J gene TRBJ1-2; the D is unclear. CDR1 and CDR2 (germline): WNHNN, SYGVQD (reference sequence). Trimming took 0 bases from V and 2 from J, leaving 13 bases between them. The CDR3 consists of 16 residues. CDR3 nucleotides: TGCGCCAGCAGTGAGTCGAAACGCCGGGGAAACTATGGCTACACCTTC. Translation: CASSESKRRGNYGYTF.

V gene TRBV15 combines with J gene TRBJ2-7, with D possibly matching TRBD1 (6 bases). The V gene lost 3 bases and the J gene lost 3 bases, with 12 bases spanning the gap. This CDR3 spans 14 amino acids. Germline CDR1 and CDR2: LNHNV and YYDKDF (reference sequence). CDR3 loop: CATSRGRDNYEQYV. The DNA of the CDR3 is TGTGCCACCAGCAGGGGCCGGGACAACTACGAGCAGTACGTC.

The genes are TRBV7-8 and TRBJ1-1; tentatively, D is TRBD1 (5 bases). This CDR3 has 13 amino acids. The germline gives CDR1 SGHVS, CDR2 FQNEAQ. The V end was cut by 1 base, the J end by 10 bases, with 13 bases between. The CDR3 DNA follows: TGTGCCAGCAGCTTAGACCGGGACTCTGGAGCTTTCTTT. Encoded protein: CASSLDRDSGAFF.

Here the CDR3 reads CASSLLRGAGTYEQYF. The CDR3 DNA reads TGTGCCAGCAGTCTACTGCGGGGGGCAGGGACCTACGAGCAGTACTTC. The gene calls are TRBV28 and TRBJ2-7, with 8 bases aligning to TRBD2. The CDR3 is made up of 16 amino acids. Germline CDR1 MDHEN, CDR2 SYDVKM. J was trimmed by 2 bases and V by 5 bases; bases with no gene match: 11.

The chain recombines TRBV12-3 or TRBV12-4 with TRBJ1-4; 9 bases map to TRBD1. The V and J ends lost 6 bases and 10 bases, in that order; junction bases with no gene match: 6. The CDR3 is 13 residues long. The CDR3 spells CASRMLGQGKLFF. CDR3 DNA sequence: TGTGCCAGCAGGATGCTGGGACAGGGAAAACTGTTTTTT.

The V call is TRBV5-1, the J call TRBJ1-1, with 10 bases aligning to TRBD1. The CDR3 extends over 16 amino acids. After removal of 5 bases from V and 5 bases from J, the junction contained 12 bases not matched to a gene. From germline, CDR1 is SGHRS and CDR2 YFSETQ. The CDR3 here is CASRGGTGDVFTEAFF. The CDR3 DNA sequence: TGCGCCAGCAGGGGTGGGACAGGGGATGTTTTTACTGAAGCTTTCTTT. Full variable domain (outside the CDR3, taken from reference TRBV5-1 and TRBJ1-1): KAGVTQTPRYLIKTRGQQVTLSCSPISGHRSVSWYQQTPGQGLQFLFEYFSETQRNKGNFPGRFSGRQFSNSRSEMNVSTLELGDSALYLCASRGGTGDVFTEAFFGQGTRLTVV.

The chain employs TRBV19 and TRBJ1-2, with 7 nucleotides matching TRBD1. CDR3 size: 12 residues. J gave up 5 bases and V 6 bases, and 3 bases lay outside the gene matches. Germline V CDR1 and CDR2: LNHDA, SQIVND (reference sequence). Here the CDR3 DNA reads TGTGCCAGTAGGATCAGGGGGTATGGCTACACCTTC. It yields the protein CASRIRGYGYTF.

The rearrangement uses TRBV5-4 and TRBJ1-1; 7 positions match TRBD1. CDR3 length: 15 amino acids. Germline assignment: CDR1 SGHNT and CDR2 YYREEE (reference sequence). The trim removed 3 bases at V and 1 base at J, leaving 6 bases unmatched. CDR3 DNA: TGTGCCAGCAGCTCGACGACAGGGTCGAACACTGAAGCTTTCTTT. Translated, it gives CASSSTTGSNTEAFF.

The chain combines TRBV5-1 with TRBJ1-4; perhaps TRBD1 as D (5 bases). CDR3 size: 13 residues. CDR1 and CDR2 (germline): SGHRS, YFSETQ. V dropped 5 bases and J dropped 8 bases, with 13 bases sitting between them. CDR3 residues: CASSKVGGEKLFF. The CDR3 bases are TGCGCCAGCAGTAAAGTCGGGGGGGAAAAACTGTTTTTT.

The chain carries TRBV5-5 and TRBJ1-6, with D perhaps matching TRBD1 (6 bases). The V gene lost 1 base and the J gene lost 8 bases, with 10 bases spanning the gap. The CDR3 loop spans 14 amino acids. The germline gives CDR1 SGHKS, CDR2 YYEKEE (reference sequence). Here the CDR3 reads CASSLWQGYSPLHF. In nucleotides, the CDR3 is TGTGCCAGCAGCTTGTGGCAGGGGTATTCACCCCTCCACTTT.

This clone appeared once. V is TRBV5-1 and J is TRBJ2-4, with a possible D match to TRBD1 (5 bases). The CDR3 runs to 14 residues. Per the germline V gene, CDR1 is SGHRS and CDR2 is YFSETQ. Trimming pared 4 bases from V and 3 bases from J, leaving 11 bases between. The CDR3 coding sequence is TGCGCCAGCAGCCCCAGGGTTGACAAAAACATTCAGTACTTC. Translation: CASSPRVDKNIQYF.

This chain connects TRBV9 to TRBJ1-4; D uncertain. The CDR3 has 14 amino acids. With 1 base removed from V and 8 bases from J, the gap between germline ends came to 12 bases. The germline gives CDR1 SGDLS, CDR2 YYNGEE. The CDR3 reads CASSVFGSSEKLFF. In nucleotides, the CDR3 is TGTGCCAGCAGCGTATTCGGGAGCTCAGAAAAACTGTTTTTT. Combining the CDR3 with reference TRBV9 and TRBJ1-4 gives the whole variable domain DSGVTQTPKHLITATGQRVTLRCSPRSGDLSVYWYQQSLDQGLQFLIQYYNGEERAKGNILERFSAQQFPDLHSELNLSSLELGDSALYFCASSVFGSSEKLFFGSGTQLSVL.

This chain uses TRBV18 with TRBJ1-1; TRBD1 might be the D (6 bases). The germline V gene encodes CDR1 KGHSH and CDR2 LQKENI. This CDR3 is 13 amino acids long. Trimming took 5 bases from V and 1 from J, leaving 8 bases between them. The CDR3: CASSMDRNTEAFF. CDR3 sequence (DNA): TGTGCCAGCTCAATGGACAGGAACACTGAAGCTTTCTTT.

Written as DNA, the CDR3 is TGTGCCTGGAGCACTTCTCACAATCAGCCCCAGCATTTT. Translation gives CAWSTSHNQPQHF. V gene TRBV30 combines with J gene TRBJ1-5, with no clear D. This CDR3 is 13 amino acids long. Trimming stripped 3 bases from V and 3 bases from J, with 9 bases between. Germline V gene data show CDR1 as GTSNPN and CDR2 as SVGIG (reference sequence).

The CDR3: CASSTDRVYQETQYF. The CDR3 DNA reads as TGTGCCAGCAGTACGGACAGGGTGTACCAAGAGACCCAGTACTTC. This rearrangement joins TRBV6-2 or TRBV6-3 to TRBJ2-5; 8 bases agree with TRBD1. This CDR3 comprises 15 residues. J gave up 0 bases and V 5 bases, and 5 bases lay outside the gene matches. Germline-derived CDR1 and CDR2 are MNHEY and SVGEGT.

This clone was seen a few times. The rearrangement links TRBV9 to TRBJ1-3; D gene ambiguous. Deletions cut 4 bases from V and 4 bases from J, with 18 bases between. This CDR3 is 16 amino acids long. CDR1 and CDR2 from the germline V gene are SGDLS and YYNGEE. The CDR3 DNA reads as TGTGCCAGCAGCCCCCCTCGAGGGCCATACGGAAACACCATATATTTT. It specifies CASSPPRGPYGNTIYF.

CDR3 in DNA: TGTGCCAGCAGGCCCTCCACTAGCCTAAGTACAGATACGCAGTATTTT. Translated, it gives CASRPSTSLSTDTQYF. J is TRBJ2-3 and V is TRBV2; perhaps TRBD2 as D (6 bases). This CDR3 contains 16 residues. V lost 6 bases, J lost 3 bases, and 19 bases lay in between. Per the germline V gene, CDR1 is SNHLY and CDR2 is FYNNEI.

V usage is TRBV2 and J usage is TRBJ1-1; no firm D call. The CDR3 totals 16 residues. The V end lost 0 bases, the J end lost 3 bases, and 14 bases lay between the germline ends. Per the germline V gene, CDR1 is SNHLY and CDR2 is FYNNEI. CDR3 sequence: CASSEAYGGRYTEAFF. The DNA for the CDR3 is TGTGCCAGCAGTGAAGCGTATGGCGGAAGGTACACTGAAGCTTTCTTT. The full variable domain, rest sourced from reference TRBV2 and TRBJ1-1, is EPEVTQTPSHQVTQMGQEVILRCVPISNHLYFYWYRQILGQKVEFLVSFYNNEISEKSEIFDDQFSVERPDGSNFTLKIRSTKLEDSAMYFCASSEAYGGRYTEAFFGQGTRLTVV.

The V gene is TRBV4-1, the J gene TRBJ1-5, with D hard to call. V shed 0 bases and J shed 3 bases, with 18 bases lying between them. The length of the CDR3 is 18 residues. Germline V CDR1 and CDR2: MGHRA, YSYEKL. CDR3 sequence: CASSQDPRTTGYNQPQHF. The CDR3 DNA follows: TGCGCCAGCAGCCAAGATCCACGGACTACTGGTTACAATCAGCCCCAGCATTTT.

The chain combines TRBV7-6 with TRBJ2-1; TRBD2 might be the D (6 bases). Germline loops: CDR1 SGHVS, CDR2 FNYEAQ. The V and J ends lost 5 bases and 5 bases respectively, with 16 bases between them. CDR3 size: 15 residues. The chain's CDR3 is CASSPRGEVNNEQFF. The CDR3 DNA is TGTGCCAGCAGCCCTAGAGGGGAGGTAAACAATGAGCAGTTCTTC.

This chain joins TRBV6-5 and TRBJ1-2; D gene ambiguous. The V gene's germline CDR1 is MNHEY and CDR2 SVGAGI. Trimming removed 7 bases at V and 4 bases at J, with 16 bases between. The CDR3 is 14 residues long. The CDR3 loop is CASISVFSGYGYTF. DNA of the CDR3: TGTGCCAGCATTTCTGTATTCTCCGGCTATGGCTACACCTTC.

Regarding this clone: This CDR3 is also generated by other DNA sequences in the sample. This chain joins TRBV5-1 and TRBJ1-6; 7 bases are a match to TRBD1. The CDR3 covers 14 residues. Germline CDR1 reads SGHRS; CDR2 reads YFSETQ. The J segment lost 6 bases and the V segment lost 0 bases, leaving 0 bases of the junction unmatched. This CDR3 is CASSLGQGNSPLHF. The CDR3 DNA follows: TGCGCCAGCAGCTTGGGACAGGGTAATTCACCCCTCCACTTT.

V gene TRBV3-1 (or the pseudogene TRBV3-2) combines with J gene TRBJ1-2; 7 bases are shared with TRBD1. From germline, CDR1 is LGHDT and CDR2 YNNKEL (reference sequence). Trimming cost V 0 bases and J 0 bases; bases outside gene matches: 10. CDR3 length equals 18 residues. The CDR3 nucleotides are TGTGCCAGCAGCCAAGAAACCCTCGGGACAGAAGCTAACTATGGCTACACCTTC. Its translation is CASSQETLGTEANYGYTF.

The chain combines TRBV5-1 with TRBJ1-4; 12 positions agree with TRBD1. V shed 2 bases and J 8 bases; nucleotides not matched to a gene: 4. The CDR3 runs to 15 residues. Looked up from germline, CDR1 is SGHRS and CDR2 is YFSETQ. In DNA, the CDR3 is TGCGCCAGCAGCTTCTCTGGGACAGGGGGCGAAAAACTGTTTTTT. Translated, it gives CASSFSGTGGEKLFF.

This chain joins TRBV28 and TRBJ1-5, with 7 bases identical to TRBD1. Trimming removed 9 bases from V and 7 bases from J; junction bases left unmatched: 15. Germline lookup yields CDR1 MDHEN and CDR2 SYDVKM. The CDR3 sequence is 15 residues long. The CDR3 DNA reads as TGTGCCAGTTTACCGGACAGGCCCAGAAGACAGCCCCAGCATTTT. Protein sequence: CASLPDRPRRQPQHF.